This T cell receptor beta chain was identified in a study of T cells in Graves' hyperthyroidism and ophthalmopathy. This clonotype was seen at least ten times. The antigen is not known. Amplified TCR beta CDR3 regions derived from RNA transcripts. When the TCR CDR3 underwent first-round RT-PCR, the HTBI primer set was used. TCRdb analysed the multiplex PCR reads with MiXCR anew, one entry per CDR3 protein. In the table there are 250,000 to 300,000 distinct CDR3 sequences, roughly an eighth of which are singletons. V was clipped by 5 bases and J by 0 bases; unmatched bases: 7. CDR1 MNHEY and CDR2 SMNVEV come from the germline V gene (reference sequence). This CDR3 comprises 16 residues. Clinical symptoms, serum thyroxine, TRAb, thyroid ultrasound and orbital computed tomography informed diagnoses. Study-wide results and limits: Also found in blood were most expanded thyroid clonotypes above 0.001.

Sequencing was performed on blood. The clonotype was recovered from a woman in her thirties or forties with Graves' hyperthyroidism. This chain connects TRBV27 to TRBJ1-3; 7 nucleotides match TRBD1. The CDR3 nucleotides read TGTGCCAGCAGTCCCGACAGGGATCGCTCTGGAAACACCATATATTTT. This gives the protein CASSPDRDRSGNTIYF.